The 25 T cell receptor beta chains presented below share a single source sample, sequenced in a study of blood T cell repertoires in COVID-19. Clones were sequenced by immunoSEQ multiplex PCR, and TCRdb holds only the in-frame ones, with some missing. The sample shows approximately 250,000 clones, more than 65% of them seen only once. Sequences were obtained from peripheral blood. These receptors all stem from a woman in her thirties or forties who had recovered from COVID-19.

This clone appeared once. Different DNA sequences within this sample yield the same CDR3. The chain recombines TRBV6-5 with TRBJ1-2, with D perhaps matching TRBD1 (5 bases). The germline V gene has CDR1 MNHEY and CDR2 SVGAGI. The CDR3 runs 13 residues. The V end was cut by 2 bases, the J end by 4 bases, with 8 bases between. CDR3 DNA sequence: TGTGCCAGCAGTTACCAGGGTCCCTATGGCTACACCTTC. It translates to CASSYQGPYGYTF.

The rearrangement joins TRBV5-6 to TRBJ1-4; TRBD1 matches at 11 bases. This CDR3 is built from 16 residues. With 1 base clipped from V and 8 bases from J, the junction kept 7 bases outside the gene matches. Per the germline V gene, CDR1 is SGHDT and CDR2 is YYEEEE. The CDR3 region is CASSLYGTGGFEKLFF. CDR3 coding DNA: TGTGCCAGCAGCTTGTATGGGACAGGGGGTTTCGAAAAACTGTTTTTT.

V gene TRBV5-1 combines with J gene TRBJ1-3; TRBD1 agrees at 9 bases. V lost 0 bases and J lost 8; bases outside the gene matches: 3. The CDR3 is made up of 14 amino acids. Germline CDR1 SGHRS, CDR2 YFSETQ. CDR3 residues: CASSLGQGVHTIYF. DNA for the CDR3: TGCGCCAGCAGCTTGGGACAGGGGGTGCACACCATATATTTT.

This clone was picked up a small number of times. V gene TRBV18 combines with J gene TRBJ1-2; 7 bases line up with TRBD1. CDR3 size: 14 residues. Germline loops: CDR1 KGHSH, CDR2 LQKENI. Germline trimming cut 5 bases from V and 8 bases from J; bases unmatched to any gene: 11. The CDR3 sequence is CASSRDSNPWGYTF. The CDR3 coding sequence is TGTGCCAGCTCAAGGGACAGTAATCCATGGGGCTACACCTTC.

This clone was seen more than once but under ten times. The chain carries TRBV5-6 and TRBJ1-6; D is undetermined. V lost 0 bases, J lost 14 bases, and 12 bases lay in between. Per germline, CDR1 SGHDT and CDR2 YYEEEE. The CDR3 runs to 13 residues. The CDR3 protein is CASSLGPTVTLHF. The CDR3 DNA is TGTGCCAGCAGCTTGGGCCCCACAGTCACCCTCCACTTT.

The chain links TRBV7-2 to TRBJ2-7, with a weak D call TRBD2 (6 bases). Germline-derived CDR1 and CDR2 are SGHTA and FQGNSA. The CDR3 consists of 17 residues. Trimming left V 1 base short and J 2 bases short, with 18 bases between. The CDR3 region is CASSLGGSSGPTYEQYF. The CDR3 DNA is TGTGCCAGCAGCTTAGGGGGGTCGAGCGGGCCAACCTACGAGCAGTACTTC.

The chain uses TRBV19 and TRBJ2-7; 10 nucleotides line up with TRBD2. J lost 8 bases, V lost 5 bases, and 15 bases had no gene match. There are 16 residues in the CDR3. The germline V gene has CDR1 LNHDA and CDR2 SQIVND (reference sequence). Here the CDR3 DNA reads TGTGCCAGTAGTCCGGCTAGCGGGGGAATGTCCGGGAAGCAGTACTTC. It yields the protein CASSPASGGMSGKQYF.

The rearrangement links TRBV6-1 to TRBJ1-2, with 7 bases lining up with TRBD1. With 3 bases clipped from V and 8 bases from J, the junction kept 6 bases outside the gene matches. The CDR3 loop spans 13 amino acids. Germline V gene sequence: CDR1 MNHNS, CDR2 SASEGT. The CDR3 DNA sequence: TGTGCCAGCAGTGATGACAGGGTGTTGGGCTACACCTTC. It is translated as CASSDDRVLGYTF.

The V and J genes are TRBV5-1 and TRBJ1-1; 7 nucleotides match TRBD1. CDR3 length equals 15 residues. The V gene's germline CDR1 is SGHRS and CDR2 YFSETQ. V gave up 5 bases and J gave up 0 bases; unmatched junction bases: 7. This CDR3 reads CASSHPGQMNTEAFF. CDR3 nucleotide sequence: TGCGCCAGCAGTCATCCGGGACAGATGAACACTGAAGCTTTCTTT.

CDR3 sequence: CASSHYPGGTDTQYF. CDR3 sequence (DNA): TGTGCCAGCAGCCACTATCCGGGGGGCACAGATACGCAGTATTTT. V usage is TRBV14 and J usage is TRBJ2-3; D is possibly TRBD2 (6 bases). Germline loops: CDR1 SGHDN, CDR2 FVKESK. The CDR3 has 15 residues. V dropped 3 bases and J dropped 1 base, with 11 bases sitting between them.

The chain uses TRBV6-5 and TRBJ2-2; D is uncertain. The germline gives CDR1 MNHEY, CDR2 SVGAGI. The V end lost 6 bases, the J end lost 0 bases, and 8 bases lay between the germline ends. The CDR3 is 14 amino acids. The CDR3 DNA is TGTGCCAGCAGAGACCGGGCGAACACCGGGGAGCTGTTTTTT. Amino acids: CASRDRANTGELFF.

This clone was counted a single time. The rearrangement uses TRBV6-2 or TRBV6-3 and TRBJ1-1, with D possibly TRBD1 on 6 matching bases. Looked up from germline, CDR1 is MNHEY and CDR2 is SVGEGT. V shed 0 bases and J shed 4 bases, with 9 bases lying between them. CDR3 length equals 14 residues. The CDR3 nucleotides are TGTGCCAGCAGTTACTCGACAGGATCCACTGAAGCTTTCTTT. Protein: CASSYSTGSTEAFF.

This chain links TRBV27 with TRBJ1-1, with 8 bases identical to TRBD1. The CDR3 sequence is 12 residues long. The germline V gene has CDR1 MNHEY and CDR2 SMNVEV (reference sequence). V was clipped by 5 bases and J by 7 bases; unmatched bases: 3. The CDR3 DNA reads TGTGCCAGCAGTATTGACAGGGGTGAAGCTTTCTTT. Translated, it gives CASSIDRGEAFF.

This clone turned up a few times. This rearrangement joins TRBV3-1 (or the pseudogene TRBV3-2) to TRBJ2-7; TRBD2 matches at 12 bases. The CDR3 has 15 amino acids. V was pared by 4 bases and J by 9 bases, with 10 bases of the junction left unmatched. CDR1 and CDR2 (germline): LGHDT, YNNKEL (reference sequence). The CDR3 loop reads CASSPTSGGFEGQYF. In DNA, the CDR3 is TGTGCCAGCAGCCCGACTAGCGGGGGATTTGAAGGGCAGTACTTC.

The chain is built from TRBV13 and TRBJ1-3; 7 positions agree with TRBD1. There are 16 residues in the CDR3. Germline lookup yields CDR1 PRHDT and CDR2 FYEKMQ (reference sequence). V lost 2 bases to trimming and J lost 2 bases; unmatched junction nucleotides: 6. The DNA for the CDR3 is TGTGCCAGCAGCTTATACAGGGGTACTGCTGGAAACACCATATATTTT. Translation gives CASSLYRGTAGNTIYF.

The chain carries TRBV9 and TRBJ2-5, with D possibly TRBD1 on 5 matching bases. Germline CDR1 SGDLS, CDR2 YYNGEE. V was pared by 1 base and J by 4 bases, with 11 bases between. CDR3 length: 14 residues. In DNA, the CDR3 is TGTGCCAGCAGCGTAACCCCCCAGGGAGAGACCCAGTACTTC. This translates into CASSVTPQGETQYF. Full variable domain (rest looked up from reference TRBV9 and TRBJ2-5): DSGVTQTPKHLITATGQRVTLRCSPRSGDLSVYWYQQSLDQGLQFLIQYYNGEERAKGNILERFSAQQFPDLHSELNLSSLELGDSALYFCASSVTPQGETQYFGPGTRLLVL.

The rearrangement uses TRBV9 and TRBJ2-5, with D possibly being TRBD1 (6 bases). Germline V gene sequence: CDR1 SGDLS, CDR2 YYNGEE. Between the trimmed V and J ends, which lost 2 bases and 4 bases, there was a span of 12 bases. The CDR3 is 14 amino acids. The chain's CDR3 is CASSVEGHIETQYF. DNA for the CDR3: TGTGCCAGCAGCGTTGAGGGACATATAGAGACCCAGTACTTC.

This clone was detected once. The rearrangement uses TRBV19 and TRBJ2-2; 7 positions match TRBD1. The ends lost 7 bases at V and 1 base at J; junction bases unmatched: 9. The CDR3 runs 16 residues. Germline lookup yields CDR1 LNHDA and CDR2 SQIVND (reference sequence). This CDR3 is CASTGTDRVNTGELFF. The CDR3 DNA follows: TGTGCCAGTACGGGAACAGACAGGGTGAACACCGGGGAGCTGTTTTTT.

This clone was seen a single time. The chain uses TRBV21-1 and TRBJ1-4; the D call of TRBD1 is as the table states it, not checked on the DNA. TRBV21-1 is reported as a pseudogene. The CDR3 runs 14 residues. For the CDR3, the DNA is TGTGCCAGCAGCAAACCAGGGGCGGATGAAAAACTGTTTTTT. It is translated as CASSKPGADEKLFF.

CDR3 DNA: TGTGCCAGCGGCTTAAGACAGGGGGCCGATGAGCAGTTCTTC. Amino acids: CASGLRQGADEQFF. The J gene is TRBJ2-1, the V gene TRBV3-1 (or the pseudogene TRBV3-2); 10 bases are shared with TRBD1. Losses at the gene ends were 8 bases for V and 8 bases for J; bases not matched to a gene: 9. Germline CDR1 is LGHDT and CDR2 is YNNKEL (reference sequence). The CDR3 runs to 14 residues.

This chain connects TRBV3-1 (or the pseudogene TRBV3-2) to TRBJ2-5; D is ambiguous. V lost 4 bases and J 5 bases, leaving 17 bases between the germline ends. Looked up from germline, CDR1 is LGHDT and CDR2 is YNNKEL (reference sequence). This CDR3 has 15 amino acids. CDR3 region: CASSRRSSFGETQYF. CDR3 in DNA: TGTGCCAGCAGCCGTCGTAGTAGCTTTGGGGAGACCCAGTACTTC.

This sequence joins TRBV2 and TRBJ1-4, with D uncertain. Per germline, CDR1 SNHLY and CDR2 FYNNEI. The CDR3 is 16 residues long. Trimming pared 3 bases from V and 4 bases from J, leaving 15 bases between. The CDR3 sequence: CASSDKPLYLNEKLFF. The CDR3 DNA sequence: TGTGCCAGCAGTGATAAGCCGCTGTATCTTAATGAAAAACTGTTTTTT.

The chain has TRBV15 and TRBJ2-3, with 8 positions matching TRBD2. This CDR3 spans 19 amino acids. V was pared by 0 bases and J by 0 bases, with 11 bases of the junction left unmatched. CDR1 and CDR2 (germline): LNHNV, YYDKDF (reference sequence). CDR3 nucleotide sequence: TGTGCCACCAGCAGAGAACCCCCCCCCGGGGGGGCGAGCACAGATACGCAGTATTTT. It is translated as CATSREPPPGGASTDTQYF.

The rearrangement links TRBV20-1 to TRBJ2-3; tentative D call: TRBD2 (6 bases). V was cut by 3 bases and J by 0 bases, with 10 bases left in between. The CDR3 loop spans 14 amino acids. The germline gives CDR1 DFQATT, CDR2 SNEGSKA (reference sequence). The CDR3 DNA follows: TGCAGTGCTAGTGGGAGGCCCAGCACAGATACGCAGTATTTT. Its protein product is CSASGRPSTDTQYF.

The rearrangement uses TRBV28 and TRBJ1-3, with D perhaps TRBD1 (6 bases). The CDR3 loop spans 15 amino acids. Germline V lookup: CDR1 MDHEN, CDR2 SYDVKM. V lost 3 bases, J lost 0 bases, and 9 bases lay in between. Here the CDR3 DNA reads TGTGCCAGCAGTTTGCAGGGGAGCTCTGGAAACACCATATATTTT. Protein product: CASSLQGSSGNTIYF.